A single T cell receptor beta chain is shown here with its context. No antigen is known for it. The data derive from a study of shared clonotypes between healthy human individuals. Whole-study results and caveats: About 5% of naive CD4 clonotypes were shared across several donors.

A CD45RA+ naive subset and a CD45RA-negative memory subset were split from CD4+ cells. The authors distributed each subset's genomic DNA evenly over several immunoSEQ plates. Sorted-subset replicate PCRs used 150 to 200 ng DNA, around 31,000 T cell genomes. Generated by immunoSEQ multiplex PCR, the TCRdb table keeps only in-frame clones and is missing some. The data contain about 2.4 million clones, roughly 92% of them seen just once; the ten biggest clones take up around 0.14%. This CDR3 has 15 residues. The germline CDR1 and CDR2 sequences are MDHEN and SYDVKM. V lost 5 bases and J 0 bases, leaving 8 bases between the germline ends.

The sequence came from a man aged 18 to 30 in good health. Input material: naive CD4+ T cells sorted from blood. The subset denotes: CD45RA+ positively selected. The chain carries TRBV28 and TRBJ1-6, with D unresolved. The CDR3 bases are TGTGCCAGCAGTCTGGAGGGCTCCTATAATTCACCCCTCCACTTT. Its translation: CASSLEGSYNSPLHF.